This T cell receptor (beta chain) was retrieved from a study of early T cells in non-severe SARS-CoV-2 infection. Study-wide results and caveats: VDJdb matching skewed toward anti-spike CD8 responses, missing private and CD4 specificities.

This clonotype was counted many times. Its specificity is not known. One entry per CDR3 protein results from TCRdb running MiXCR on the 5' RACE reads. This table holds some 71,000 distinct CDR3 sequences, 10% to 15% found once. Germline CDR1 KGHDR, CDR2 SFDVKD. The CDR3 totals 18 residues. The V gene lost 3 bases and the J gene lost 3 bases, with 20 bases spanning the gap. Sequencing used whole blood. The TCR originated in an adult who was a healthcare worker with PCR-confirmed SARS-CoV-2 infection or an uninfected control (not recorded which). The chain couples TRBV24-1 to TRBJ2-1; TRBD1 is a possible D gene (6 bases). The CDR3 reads CATSDPSPQKGVYNEQFF. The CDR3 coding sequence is TGTGCCACCAGTGATCCCTCCCCGCAAAAGGGGGTCTACAATGAGCAGTTCTTC.